Below, 13 T cell receptor beta chains from the same sample are listed, as sequenced in a study of T-cell memory formation after mild COVID-19. TCRdb ran MiXCR on the 5' RACE reads and lists one entry per CDR3 protein. Seen here are a few hundred thousand distinct CDR3 sequences, roughly a sixth observed once, and the top ten hold 22%. What was sequenced was PBMCs or a T cell subset sorted from them (not recorded which). These receptors were taken from a man between 18 and 29 years old who had mild COVID-19 (a few samples of this study predate the infection). Cell type and time point are not known.

The genes are TRBV5-4 and TRBJ2-3; 12 bases agree with TRBD1. The CDR3 totals 15 residues. CDR1 is SGHNT and CDR2 is YYREEE in the germline V gene (reference sequence). The junction had 6 bases not matched to a gene; V was cut back by 4 bases and J by 6 bases. In DNA, the CDR3 is TGTGCCAGCAGCCCCGGGACAGGGGGCTCGGATACGCAGTATTTT. It codes for CASSPGTGGSDTQYF.

This clonotype was detected only a few times. V is TRBV4-3 and J is TRBJ2-2; no clear D. The CDR3 totals 14 residues. Per germline, CDR1 LGHNA and CDR2 YSLEER. V was trimmed by 1 base and J by 6 bases, leaving 9 bases between them. The CDR3 nucleotides read TGCGCCAGCAGCCAAGTTGGTATGGCCGGGGAGCTGTTTTTT. Protein sequence: CASSQVGMAGELFF.

This clonotype came up a few times. The J gene is TRBJ1-1, the V gene TRBV5-1; D unresolved. This CDR3 contains 14 residues. Looked up from germline, CDR1 is SGHRS and CDR2 is YFSETQ. Between the trimmed V and J ends, which lost 5 bases and 4 bases, there was a span of 15 bases. The CDR3 sequence is CASRSRQAGTEAFF. CDR3 sequence (DNA): TGCGCCAGCAGGAGTAGGCAGGCGGGCACTGAAGCTTTCTTT.

This clonotype was seen a few times. The V gene is TRBV11-2, the J gene TRBJ1-1; 8 bases fit TRBD1. In germline, CDR1 is SGHAT, CDR2 FQNNGV. The CDR3 is 13 amino acids. After removal of 6 bases from V and 6 bases from J, the junction contained 6 bases not matched to a gene. The CDR3 loop reads CASRTGVPPEAFF. CDR3 nucleotides: TGTGCCAGCAGGACAGGGGTTCCCCCTGAAGCTTTCTTT. The complete variable domain, with remaining parts taken from reference TRBV11-2 and TRBJ1-1, reads EAGVAQSPRYKIIEKRQSVAFWCNPISGHATLYWYQQILGQGPKLLIQFQNNGVVDDSQLPKDRFSAERLKGVDSTLKIQPAKLEDSAVYLCASRTGVPPEAFFGQGTRLTVV.

The chain couples TRBV7-2 to TRBJ1-2; D gene ambiguous. Trimming left V 0 bases short and J 4 bases short, with 6 bases between. The CDR3 runs to 13 residues. Germline V gene sequence: CDR1 SGHTA, CDR2 FQGNSA. The CDR3 loop reads CASSLAGVYGYTF. DNA for the CDR3: TGTGCCAGCAGCTTAGCAGGAGTCTATGGCTACACCTTC.

This chain joins TRBV24-1 and TRBJ2-3; unclear D gene. Germline V gene data show CDR1 as KGHDR and CDR2 as SFDVKD. This CDR3 has 13 residues. The V end was cut by 5 bases, the J end by 3 bases, with 8 bases between. The CDR3, as DNA: TGTGCCACCAGTGTAGGCAGGACAGATACGCAGTATTTT. It codes for CATSVGRTDTQYF.

The sample holds a few counts of this clonotype. The CDR3 nucleotides read TGTGCCAGCAGCTTAGCCCGACGAGAGACCCAGTACTTC. This gives the protein CASSLARRETQYF. The J gene is TRBJ2-5, the V gene TRBV7-2; D gene ambiguous. The CDR3 runs to 13 residues. CDR1 is SGHTA and CDR2 is FQGNSA in the germline V gene. Between the trimmed V and J ends, which lost 0 bases and 4 bases, there was a span of 6 bases.

The V gene is TRBV7-9, the J gene TRBJ1-2, with unresolved D. Germline lookup yields CDR1 SEHNR and CDR2 FQNEAQ (reference sequence). Between the trimmed V and J ends, which lost 4 bases and 4 bases, there was a span of 10 bases. The CDR3 is 13 residues long. The DNA of the CDR3 is TGTGCCAGCAGCTCCCCGAGTCCCTATGGCTACACCTTC. It codes for CASSSPSPYGYTF.

The rearrangement uses TRBV15 and TRBJ2-7, with D possibly called TRBD1 or TRBD2 (6 bases each). The CDR3 extends over 14 amino acids. Germline loops: CDR1 LNHNV, CDR2 YYDKDF (reference sequence). V was clipped by 5 bases and J by 5 bases, with 16 bases between them. CDR3: CATSSPGARDEQYF. CDR3 in DNA: TGTGCCACCAGCTCCCCGGGGGCGCGCGACGAGCAGTACTTC.

CDR3 residues: CASSGGPSGGYTF. CDR3 coding DNA: TGTGCCAGCAGTGGGGGTCCGAGTGGTGGCTACACCTTC. The chain couples TRBV12-3 or TRBV12-4 to TRBJ1-2; tentative D call: TRBD1 (5 bases). Between the trimmed V and J ends, which lost 5 bases and 7 bases, there was a span of 14 bases. This CDR3 has 13 amino acids.

The gene calls are TRBV5-5 and TRBJ2-4; D might be TRBD1 (6 bases). The CDR3 contains 13 residues. The germline CDR1 and CDR2 sequences are SGHKS and YYEKEE (reference sequence). The ends were cut back, 0 bases at V and 6 bases at J, with 7 bases in the middle. The CDR3 protein is CASSLVQGNIQYF. CDR3 nucleotide sequence: TGTGCCAGCAGCTTGGTACAGGGAAACATTCAGTACTTC.

This clonotype has more than one count but fewer than ten. This chain links TRBV4-1 with TRBJ1-5, with a weak D call TRBD1 (5 bases). The CDR3 loop spans 15 amino acids. CDR1 is MGHRA, CDR2 YSYEKL, per germline. V was trimmed by 1 base and J by 7 bases, leaving 14 bases between them. The CDR3: CASSQVWWRGQPQHF. The DNA for the CDR3 is TGCGCCAGCAGCCAAGTTTGGTGGCGGGGGCAGCCCCAGCATTTT.

This clonotype occurred a few times. The V call is TRBV12-3 or TRBV12-4, the J call TRBJ1-1, with 8 bases matching TRBD1. Trimming removed 5 bases from V and 4 bases from J; junction bases left unmatched: 6. The CDR3 loop spans 14 amino acids. Here the CDR3 reads CASSLQGAFTEAFF. CDR3 nucleotides: TGTGCCAGCAGTCTGCAGGGGGCGTTCACTGAAGCTTTCTTT.